The text below deals with one T cell receptor (beta chain). The target of this receptor is not known. A commercial ELISA kit detecting HCMV-specific IgG in serum was used to determine HCMV serostatus. Ficoll density gradient centrifugation was used to isolate peripheral blood mononuclear cells from blood. This entry comes from a study of T cells expressing NK-cell markers (TCRdb year 2020). Some background on the complete study: Eight or nine donors provided sorted CD3+CD56+NKG2C+, CD3+CD56+NKG2C- and CD3+CD56-NKG2C+ T-cell subsets, whose TCR beta-chain repertoires were profiled. Randomly selected healthy volunteers, three men and five women, were used as the eight sequenced donors. Of the eight sequenced donors, seven were found to be HCMV-seropositive and one was found to be HCMV-seronegative. Sequencing of the libraries produced 2 x 150 bp reads on Illumina HiSeq 2000/2500, MiSeq or NextSeq.

The data were produced on an Illumina HiSeq 2000. 5'RACE template switching, by which a universal primer site and unique molecular identifiers were added, was used to make TCR beta cDNA libraries. Synthesis of cDNA was primed from the TCR beta constant segment and was followed by two consecutive PCR amplification steps. Per the original workflow: MIGEC was used to demultiplex reads and group reads by UMI, and MiTCR was used to assemble and quantify clonotypes. Only TCR cDNA sequences supported by at least two reads were kept to exclude erroneous sequences. The tcR package was used for downstream repertoire analysis, and clonotypes were matched across fractions by CDR3 nucleotide sequence plus V segment. VDJmatch was used to annotate antigen specificity against VDJdb, with one amino acid substitution allowed in CDR3. TCRdb reprocessed the sequencing reads and holds a single record per CDR3 protein sequence, with no DNA. TCRdb assigned the V and J calls; the authors' analysis was not used. The sample has some 500,000 distinct CDR3 sequences on record. About 1.5% of the sample is taken by the ten largest.

Broad study findings and their caveats: Whether the expanded NKG2C-expressing T cell clones were specific for HCMV antigens remained unclear. In roughly six donors, the dominant CD3+CD56+NKG2C+ clonotypes were among the top 10 CD8+ clonotypes and accounted for about 1.0-7.5% of CD8+ T cells. Those dominant clonotypes were again the most abundant among CD3+CD56-NKG2C+ cells in several donors, at roughly 25-60.1%.

The CDR3 covers 14 residues, taking in both the cysteine and the phenylalanine. The DNA sequence is not available. CDR1 and CDR2 (LGHDT, YNNKEL) derive from the germline V gene (reference sequence). The rearranged segments are TRBV3-1 and TRBJ2-1; TCRdb lists TRBD2, though no DNA is available to test this call. This TCR was recovered from a woman aged 45-59 years in good health. Donor details come from another sample of the same person, matched by shared clones. The sequenced sample was blood T cells: a sorted CD56 or NKG2C T cell subset, CD4+ or CD8+ T cells, or bulk PBMC T cells (not recorded which). CDR3 reads: CASSQDVAGGPQFF.